A single sample is the source of the 9 T cell receptor beta chains below, sequenced in a study of immunodeficiency. The table came from immunoSEQ multiplex PCR; TCRdb's copy has only in-frame clones and leaves some out. Of 4,000 or so clones listed, 91% are singletons. Material for sequencing was CD4+ T cells from blood. These receptor sequences come from a human donor in good health.

This clone was recorded once. The J gene is TRBJ2-3, the V gene TRBV6-5; possibly TRBD2 for D (6 bases). The CDR3 length is 15 residues. Germline CDR1 reads MNHEY; CDR2 reads SVGAGI. The germline V and J ends were trimmed by 7 bases and 1 base, with 15 bases remaining between them. The CDR3 protein is CASMSGGTRTDTQYF. The DNA of the CDR3 is TGTGCCAGCATGTCGGGCGGGACCCGCACAGATACGCAGTATTTT.

In this sample, this clone turned up once. Additional DNA sequences in this sample encode the identical CDR3. This chain links TRBV6-5 with TRBJ2-7; 8 nucleotides match TRBD2. Germline CDR1 MNHEY, CDR2 SVGAGI. The CDR3 sequence is 15 residues long. After removal of 4 bases from V and 0 bases from J, the junction contained 5 bases not matched to a gene. As DNA, the CDR3 is TGTGCCAGCAGTTCCGCCGGGGGGGGCTCCTACGAGCAGTACTTC. Protein sequence: CASSSAGGGSYEQYF.

This chain connects TRBV3-1 (or the pseudogene TRBV3-2) to TRBJ1-2; no clear D gene. The CDR3 loop spans 13 amino acids. Germline CDR1 LGHDT, CDR2 YNNKEL (reference sequence). V was shortened by 5 bases and J by 8 bases, with 15 bases between the two germline ends. CDR3 sequence reads: CASSFQVKSGYTF. DNA of the CDR3: TGTGCCAGCAGCTTCCAGGTCAAGAGCGGCTACACCTTC.

The rearrangement uses TRBV28 and TRBJ2-7; TRBD1 is a possible D gene (5 bases). With 6 bases removed from V and 2 bases from J, the gap between germline ends came to 11 bases. Germline CDR1 and CDR2: MDHEN and SYDVKM. CDR3 length: 13 residues. CDR3 sequence (DNA): TGTGCCAGCAGCCAGGGTGGAACCTACGAGCAGTACTTC. It specifies CASSQGGTYEQYF.

The V and J genes are TRBV3-1 (or the pseudogene TRBV3-2) and TRBJ2-3, with 12 bases matching TRBD2. CDR3 length equals 16 residues. Germline assignment: CDR1 LGHDT and CDR2 YNNKEL (reference sequence). Trimming at V came to 4 bases and at J to 4 bases, leaving 6 bases not matched to a gene. The CDR3 nucleotides read TGTGCCAGCAGCCGCACACTAGCGGGAGGCGCAGATACGCAGTATTTT. Amino acid sequence: CASSRTLAGGADTQYF.

V usage is TRBV15 and J usage is TRBJ1-1, with D possibly TRBD1 on 6 matching bases. Between the trimmed V and J ends, which lost 4 bases and 6 bases, there was a span of 9 bases. The CDR3 loop spans 12 amino acids. Germline loops: CDR1 LNHNV, CDR2 YYDKDF (reference sequence). CDR3 bases: TGTGCCACCAGCAACAGGGCGGCTGAAGCTTTCTTT. It encodes CATSNRAAEAFF.

The chain employs TRBV28 and TRBJ1-1; no firm D call. V dropped 6 bases and J dropped 10 bases, with 15 bases sitting between them. The CDR3 loop spans 12 amino acids. The germline gives CDR1 MDHEN, CDR2 SYDVKM. This CDR3 is CASSLRGSGAFF. The CDR3 nucleotides read TGTGCCAGCAGCTTAAGAGGGAGCGGAGCTTTCTTT.

In this sample, this clone turned up once. The chain joins TRBV7-9 to TRBJ2-5; no firm D call. Germline CDR1 reads SEHNR; CDR2 reads FQNEAQ (reference sequence). V was clipped by 5 bases and J by 5 bases, with 21 bases between them. The CDR3 spans 16 residues. The CDR3 sequence is CASSARKAEIVETQYF. The CDR3 nucleotides read TGTGCCAGCAGCGCGAGAAAGGCTGAGATCGTGGAGACCCAGTACTTC. Full variable domain (remainder filled in from reference TRBV7-9 and TRBJ2-5): DTGVSQNPRHKITKRGQNVTFRCDPISEHNRLYWYRQTLGQGPEFLTYFQNEAQLEKSRLLSDRFSAERPKGSFSTLEIQRTEQGDSAMYLCASSARKAEIVETQYFGPGTRLLVL.

V gene TRBV19 combines with J gene TRBJ1-5; tentatively, D is TRBD1 (5 bases). Deletions cut 2 bases from V and 5 bases from J, with 13 bases between. The CDR3 sequence is 15 residues long. In germline, CDR1 is LNHDA, CDR2 SQIVND (reference sequence). CDR3 nucleotides: TGTGCCAGTAGTATAACTAGGGACGGTGATCAGCCCCAGCATTTT. This sequence encodes CASSITRDGDQPQHF.